The following is a TCR beta chain sequence with its context. Its antigen is still unknown. This specimen comes from a study of PD-L1 blockade in urothelial cancer. Study in general: Atezolizumab, begun by patients in the mid-2010s, was given at 1,200 mg intravenously every 3 weeks. About nine tenths of the roughly 30 patients were men whose urothelial cancer was bladder-origin. Study-wide points: Patients with durable benefit had greater blood expansion of tumor-associated TCR clones 3 weeks into treatment.

The method was immunoSEQ multiplex PCR; TCRdb's version includes in-frame clones alone and lacks a portion of them. Of about 50,000 clones listed, roughly 80% were seen once; the top ten hold around 9.1%. The CDR3 spans 15 residues. V lost 5 bases and J lost 2; bases outside the gene matches: 5. Germline V CDR1 and CDR2: MDHEN, SYDVKM. Time point described: peripheral blood 6 weeks after treatment start. Source: PBMCs, taken around atezolizumab (anti-PD-L1) treatment. The J gene is TRBJ2-7, the V gene TRBV28; 11 positions match TRBD2. This TCR was recovered from a man between 65 and 80 years old with urothelial cancer. CDR3 in amino acids: CASSAASGRPYEQYF. The CDR3 nucleotides read TGTGCCAGCAGTGCCGCTAGCGGGAGGCCCTACGAGCAGTACTTC.